The 28 T cell receptor beta chains below were found in one sample sequenced in a study of T cell repertoires in cytomegalovirus infection. These receptors have no known antigen. TCRdb independently ran MiXCR on the reads; one entry per CDR3 protein. Of some 480,000 distinct CDR3 sequences in the sample, around 35% were seen once. Sequencing was performed on cultured PBMCs, taken from culture after CMV antigen stimulation. Every receptor here comes from a human donor in good health (CMV status not recorded). Some clones in this sample may be carry-over from other donors' samples.

The chain uses TRBV6-5 and TRBJ1-2, with D possibly being TRBD1 (5 bases). The germline V gene has CDR1 MNHEY and CDR2 SVGAGI. The CDR3 sequence is 15 residues long. With 5 bases removed from V and 1 base from J, the gap between germline ends came to 14 bases. Written as DNA, the CDR3 is TGTGCCAGCAGTCGCCGGACATTGATTAACTATGGCTACACCTTC. It codes for CASSRRTLINYGYTF.

This clonotype was found a few times. The chain uses TRBV7-2 and TRBJ2-3, with 9 bases lining up with TRBD1. The CDR3 extends over 16 amino acids. V dropped 6 bases and J dropped 3; count of bases not matched to a gene: 10. Germline V gene lookup returns CDR1 SGHTA and CDR2 FQGNSA. The chain's CDR3 is CASRLRGQGRTDTQYF. The CDR3, as DNA: TGTGCCAGCAGACTACGGGGACAGGGAAGGACAGATACGCAGTATTTT.

In its sample, this clonotype was seen once. The chain couples TRBV6-1 to TRBJ2-4; D is ambiguous. V was shortened by 1 base and J by 2 bases, with 18 bases between the two germline ends. The CDR3 has 18 residues. Germline CDR1 reads MNHNS; CDR2 reads SASEGT. CDR3 sequence: CASSEGPASTLSKNIQYF. The CDR3 DNA reads TGTGCCAGCAGTGAAGGGCCCGCCTCCACGTTGTCCAAAAACATTCAGTACTTC.

The chain combines TRBV29-1 with TRBJ2-1; possibly TRBD2 for D (5 bases). The CDR3 has 14 amino acids. Deletions cut 6 bases from V and 2 bases from J, with 14 bases between. Germline V gives CDR1 SQVTM, CDR2 ANQGSEA. The CDR3 region is CSVLSEGPYNEQFF. The CDR3 region has the DNA TGCAGCGTCCTAAGCGAGGGCCCCTACAATGAGCAGTTCTTC.

The chain combines TRBV28 with TRBJ2-3; possibly TRBD1 or TRBD2 for D (5 bases each). The germline V and J ends were trimmed by 6 bases and 4 bases, with 20 bases remaining between them. Germline V gene sequence: CDR1 MDHEN, CDR2 SYDVKM. This CDR3 contains 16 residues. CDR3 in DNA: TGTGCCAGCAGCCTTGAGAGGGGCGCCGGACCAGATACGCAGTATTTT. This sequence encodes CASSLERGAGPDTQYF.

The table lists this clonotype with a few counts. The V gene is TRBV6-6, the J gene TRBJ1-1; possibly TRBD1 for D (5 bases). The CDR3 extends over 12 amino acids. Germline V gene sequence: CDR1 MNHNY, CDR2 SVGAGI (reference sequence). With 6 bases removed from V and 7 bases from J, the gap between germline ends came to 12 bases. The CDR3 here is CASSGRGGEAFF. The CDR3 bases are TGTGCCAGCAGCGGAAGGGGCGGTGAAGCTTTCTTT.

V is TRBV11-2 and J is TRBJ2-5; 9 bases are a match to TRBD1. J lost 3 bases, V lost 0 bases, and 5 bases had no gene match. The CDR3 runs to 16 residues. Germline assignment: CDR1 SGHAT and CDR2 FQNNGV. The CDR3: CASSLDFRDREETQYF. The CDR3 region has the DNA TGTGCCAGCAGCTTAGATTTCCGGGACAGGGAAGAGACCCAGTACTTC.

CDR3 residues: CATSDSVRGTEAFF. DNA of the CDR3: TGTGCCACCAGTGATTCCGTAAGAGGCACTGAAGCTTTCTTT. The chain recombines TRBV24-1 with TRBJ1-1; no clear D. Trimming shortened V by 2 bases and J by 4 bases, and 10 bases separated the two germline ends. There are 14 residues in the CDR3. Germline loops: CDR1 KGHDR, CDR2 SFDVKD.

There are many counts of this clonotype. The chain carries TRBV5-6 and TRBJ2-5; 12 nucleotides line up with TRBD2. The CDR3 contains 15 residues. Germline V gives CDR1 SGHDT, CDR2 YYEEEE. The J segment lost 6 bases and the V segment lost 2 bases, leaving 5 bases of the junction unmatched. CDR3 sequence (DNA): TGTGCCAGCAGCTTTAGAACTAGCGGGAGGAAGACCCAGTACTTC. This sequence encodes CASSFRTSGRKTQYF.

V gene TRBV5-4 combines with J gene TRBJ1-1; no firm D call. CDR3 length: 14 amino acids. Germline CDR1 is SGHNT and CDR2 is YYREEE (reference sequence). V was cut by 4 bases and J by 10 bases, with 20 bases left in between. The CDR3 DNA is TGTGCCAGCAGCCGACTAGCTCCAAACTCAGGAGCTTTCTTT. The encoded protein is CASSRLAPNSGAFF.

The rearrangement uses TRBV6-1 and TRBJ2-1, with 7 bases lining up with TRBD2. The CDR3 consists of 15 residues. CDR1 is MNHNS and CDR2 is SASEGT in the germline V gene. The trim removed 7 bases at V and 7 bases at J, leaving 13 bases unmatched. CDR3 amino acids: CASTARRSGGNEQFF. CDR3 in DNA: TGTGCCAGCACCGCCCGAAGGTCCGGGGGGAATGAGCAGTTCTTC.

The rearrangement joins TRBV28 to TRBJ1-5; D gene uncertain. Trimming took off 7 bases at V and 7 bases at J, with 17 bases between the two ends. Germline values: CDR1 MDHEN, CDR2 SYDVKM. The CDR3 spans 14 residues. CDR3 nucleotide sequence: TGTGCCAGCAACTTACCGGGAAGGAACCAGCCCCAGCATTTT. This gives the protein CASNLPGRNQPQHF.

This clonotype was detected a few times. The chain employs TRBV12-3 or TRBV12-4 and TRBJ2-1, with 7 bases fitting TRBD2. V lost 5 bases and J lost 5; bases outside the gene matches: 12. This CDR3 is 16 amino acids long. The CDR3 nucleotides are TGTGCCAGCAGTAGCGCCCGACTAGCTGGTAACAATGAGCAGTTCTTC. Translating gives CASSSARLAGNNEQFF.

This clonotype was observed many times. This rearrangement joins TRBV11-2 to TRBJ2-3; D might be TRBD1 or TRBD2, each matching 5 bases. V lost 5 bases and J lost 4, with 19 bases in between. The CDR3 is 16 amino acids. CDR1 is SGHAT and CDR2 is FQNNGV in the germline V gene. CDR3 coding DNA: TGTGCCAGCAGCCTGCGCCGGGACCCTAGGGCAGATACGCAGTATTTT. Encoded protein: CASSLRRDPRADTQYF.

This chain joins TRBV10-3 and TRBJ2-2; possibly TRBD1 for D (6 bases). This CDR3 has 15 residues. With 6 bases removed from V and 1 base from J, the gap between germline ends came to 12 bases. Germline loops: CDR1 ENHRY, CDR2 SYGVKD. The CDR3 nucleotides are TGTGCCATCAGGGCGGCAGGGGAGAACACCGGGGAGCTGTTTTTT. Its protein product is CAIRAAGENTGELFF.

This clonotype was counted between two and nine times. The V call is TRBV4-3, the J call TRBJ2-2; 8 bases are shared with TRBD2. This CDR3 region has 16 residues. Trimming took 1 base from V and 2 from J; bases not matched to a gene: 3. CDR1 is LGHNA and CDR2 is YSLEER in the germline V gene. The CDR3 DNA is TGCGCCAGCAGCCAAGGACTAGCGTACAACACCGGGGAGCTGTTTTTT. This sequence encodes CASSQGLAYNTGELFF.

As DNA, the CDR3 is TGTGCCAGCAGTTTATGGCTAGCGGGGGTGGGCGAGACCCAGTACTTC. This sequence encodes CASSLWLAGVGETQYF. The rearrangement joins TRBV12-3 or TRBV12-4 to TRBJ2-5; TRBD2 agrees at 10 bases. The junction had 8 bases not matched to a gene; V was cut back by 2 bases and J by 5 bases. This CDR3 is 16 amino acids long.

Comments on this clonotype: A read error may be the cause here, since a much bigger clone is one base away. This chain uses TRBV7-2 with TRBJ2-2; perhaps TRBD2 as D (6 bases). Germline V gives CDR1 SGHTA, CDR2 FQGNSA. Trimming stripped 0 bases from V and 2 bases from J, with 10 bases between. The CDR3 has 16 amino acids. The CDR3 sequence: CASSLAGTFNTGELFF. The CDR3 DNA sequence: TGTGCCAGCAGCTTAGCAGGGACTTTTAACACCGGGGAGCTGTTTTTT.

In its sample, this clonotype was seen a few times. The chain has TRBV7-8 and TRBJ1-5, with TRBD1 identical over 7 bases. V lost 3 bases, J lost 5 bases, and 4 bases stayed unmatched. Germline V gene lookup returns CDR1 SGHVS and CDR2 FQNEAQ. CDR3 length: 14 residues. In DNA form, the CDR3 reads TGTGCCAGCAGCTTGGACAGGACGGATCAGCCCCAGCATTTT. Residues: CASSLDRTDQPQHF.

This clonotype was observed at least ten times. The CDR3 DNA sequence: TGTGCCAGCAGCTGGGACAGGGATCAGCCCCAGCATTTT. Translating gives CASSWDRDQPQHF. The chain employs TRBV7-2 and TRBJ1-5; the match to TRBD1 covers 9 bases. The CDR3 is 13 residues long. Germline CDR1 and CDR2: SGHTA and FQGNSA. Losses at the gene ends were 4 bases for V and 5 bases for J; bases not matched to a gene: 0.

This clonotype has ten or more counts. This chain connects TRBV7-6 to TRBJ2-4, with TRBD1 matching 10 bases. Germline CDR1 and CDR2: SGHVS and FNYEAQ. The CDR3 consists of 13 residues. V shed 1 base, J shed 10 bases, and the junction held 1 base outside the gene matches. The CDR3 loop reads CASSLEGQGIQYF. The CDR3, as DNA: TGTGCCAGCAGCTTAGAGGGACAGGGGATTCAGTACTTC. The whole variable domain, remainder taken from reference TRBV7-6 and TRBJ2-4, is GAGVSQSPRYKVTKRGQDVALRCDPISGHVSLYWYRQALGQGPEFLTYFNYEAQQDKSGLPNDRFSAERPEGSISTLTIQRTEQRDSAMYRCASSLEGQGIQYFGAGTRLSVL.

This clonotype has a handful of counts. This chain connects TRBV6-2 or TRBV6-3 to TRBJ2-2, with TRBD2 identical over 9 bases. Germline lookup yields CDR1 MNHEY and CDR2 SVGEGT. Trimming cost V 6 bases and J 2 bases; bases outside gene matches: 7. The CDR3 is 16 amino acids. The CDR3 DNA follows: TGTGCCAGCAGCCTTCTGACTAGCGGCAACACCGGGGAGCTGTTTTTT. Translation gives CASSLLTSGNTGELFF.

The chain carries TRBV12-3 or TRBV12-4 and TRBJ2-2; D is possibly TRBD1 (6 bases). Deletions cut 3 bases from V and 8 bases from J, with 13 bases between. The CDR3 length is 14 residues. CDR3 sequence: CASSLAQGRGELFF. DNA of the CDR3: TGTGCCAGCAGTTTGGCCCAGGGGAGAGGGGAGCTGTTTTTT.

This clonotype was observed a handful of times. This chain connects TRBV12-3 or TRBV12-4 to TRBJ2-5; no clear D gene. There are 14 residues in the CDR3. The V end was cut by 5 bases, the J end by 5 bases, with 15 bases between. CDR3 residues: CASSRLAQSETQYF. The CDR3 coding sequence is TGTGCCAGCAGTCGATTAGCCCAATCGGAGACCCAGTACTTC.

This clonotype turned up a few times. The CDR3 nucleotides are TGTGCCAGCAGCACCACCCTGTCGGGAGTTAATGAAAAACTGTTTTTT. Translating gives CASSTTLSGVNEKLFF. The gene calls are TRBV7-6 and TRBJ1-4; D not certain. Trimming took off 5 bases at V and 4 bases at J, with 17 bases between the two ends. Germline CDR1 reads SGHVS; CDR2 reads FNYEAQ. This CDR3 comprises 16 residues.

This sequence joins TRBV12-3 or TRBV12-4 and TRBJ2-1, with 8 bases that match TRBD1. V shed 6 bases and J 6 bases; nucleotides not matched to a gene: 7. The CDR3 loop spans 14 amino acids. Here the CDR3 reads CASSLQGGGNEQFF. The CDR3, as DNA: TGTGCCAGCAGCCTACAGGGGGGAGGCAATGAGCAGTTCTTC.

This clonotype was counted a few times. The genes are TRBV19 and TRBJ1-1; no clear D gene. CDR1 LNHDA and CDR2 SQIVND come from the germline V gene (reference sequence). CDR3 size: 11 residues. The V and J ends lost 7 bases and 5 bases respectively, with 8 bases between them. For the CDR3, the DNA is TGTGCCAGTATAACCCGGACTGAAGCTTTCTTT. Translation: CASITRTEAFF.

This clonotype was counted a few times. J is TRBJ2-5 and V is TRBV7-2; D remains unclear. Looked up from germline, CDR1 is SGHTA and CDR2 is FQGNSA. V was trimmed by 1 base and J by 12 bases, leaving 15 bases between them. This CDR3 contains 13 residues. CDR3 nucleotides: TGTGCCAGCAGCTTAGATCTCCCCCCGACTGAGTACTTC. Protein product: CASSLDLPPTEYF.